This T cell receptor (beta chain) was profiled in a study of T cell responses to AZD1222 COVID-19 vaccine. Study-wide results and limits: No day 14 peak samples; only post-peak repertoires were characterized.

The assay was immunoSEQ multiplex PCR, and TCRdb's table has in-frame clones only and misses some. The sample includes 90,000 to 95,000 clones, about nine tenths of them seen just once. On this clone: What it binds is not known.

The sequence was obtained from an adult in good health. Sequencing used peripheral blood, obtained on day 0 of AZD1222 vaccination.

As DNA, the CDR3 is TGTGCCTGGAGTATTGGACAGGATAATTCACCCCTCCACTTT. This sequence encodes CAWSIGQDNSPLHF. The V and J genes are TRBV30 and TRBJ1-6; 7 nucleotides align to TRBD1. The trim removed 2 bases at V and 5 bases at J, leaving 3 bases unmatched. CDR1 and CDR2 from the germline V gene are GTSNPN and SVGIG (reference sequence). The CDR3 sequence is 14 residues long. The complete variable domain, with remaining parts taken from reference TRBV30 and TRBJ1-6, reads SQTIHQWPATLVQPVGSPLSLECTVEGTSNPNLYWYRQAAGRGLQLLFYSVGIGQISSEVPQNLSASRPQDRQFILSSKKLLLSDSGFYLCAWSIGQDNSPLHFGNGTRLTVT.